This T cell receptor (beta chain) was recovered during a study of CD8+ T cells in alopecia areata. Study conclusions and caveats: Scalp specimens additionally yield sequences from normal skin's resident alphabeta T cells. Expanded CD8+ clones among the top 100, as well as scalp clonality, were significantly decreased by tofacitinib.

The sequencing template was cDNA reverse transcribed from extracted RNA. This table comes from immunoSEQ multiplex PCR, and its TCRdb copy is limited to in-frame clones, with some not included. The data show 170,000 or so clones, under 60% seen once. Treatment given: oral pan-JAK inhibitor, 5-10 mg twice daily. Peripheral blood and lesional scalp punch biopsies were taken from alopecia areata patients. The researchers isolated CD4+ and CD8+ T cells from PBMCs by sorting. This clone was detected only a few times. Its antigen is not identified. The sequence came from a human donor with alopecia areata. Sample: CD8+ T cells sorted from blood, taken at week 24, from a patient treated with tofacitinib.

As DNA, the CDR3 is TGCGCCAGCAGCTTGGCCGGGGCCGGGAATTCACCCCTCCACTTT. The encoded protein is CASSLAGAGNSPLHF. The genes are TRBV5-1 and TRBJ1-6, with a weak D call TRBD1 (5 bases). V lost 0 bases to trimming and J lost 7 bases, with 11 bases between them. The CDR3 runs to 15 residues. CDR1 is SGHRS and CDR2 is YFSETQ in the germline V gene.